This is a list of T cell receptor beta chains from one sample in a study of control samples from healthy donors and cancer patients. Measured with immunoSEQ multiplex PCR; TCRdb has only the in-frame clones, and not every one. The repertoire holds approximately 94,000 clones, with roughly 87% as singletons. Sequencing was carried out using blood. These receptors originate from a woman aged 45-65 years in good health. Both conserved end residues are part of each CDR3. A D gene is named only where the DNA matches it firmly. A clone size is listed for some rows: how often the clone was seen (once, few, many), or a class if it is expanded.

d_gene	abundance	len	j_gene	v_gene	CDR3aa	CDR3nt
TRBD2	once	13	TRBJ2-5	TRBV27	CASSLRGGETQYF	TGTGCCAGCAGTCTCCGCGGGGGAGAGACCCAGTACTTC
-	-	13	TRBJ1-6	TRBV6-5	CASRLEGDSPLHF	TGTGCCAGCAGGCTGGAGGGGGACTCACCCCTCCACTTT
TRBD2	-	16	TRBJ2-3	TRBV18	CASSPIRSGSADTQYF	TGTGCCAGCTCACCGATACGTAGCGGGAGTGCAGATACGCAGTATTTT
TRBD1	few	13	TRBJ1-1	TRBV29-1	CSVVGWTGAQAFF	TGCAGCGTTGTAGGGTGGACAGGCGCTCAAGCTTTCTTT
TRBD1	-	15	TRBJ2-2	TRBV4-1	CAPSRPGQGSGELFF	TGCGCCCCCAGCCGACCGGGACAGGGATCCGGGGAGCTGTTTTTT
TRBD2	-	15	TRBJ2-3	TRBV7-2	CASSLGTSGGSTQYF	TGTGCCAGCAGCCTTGGGACTAGCGGGGGGAGTACGCAGTATTTT
-	-	13	TRBJ2-5	TRBV4-3	CASSQDQGKTQYF	TGCGCCAGCAGCCAAGATCAGGGGAAGACCCAGTACTTC
-	few	15	TRBJ1-2	TRBV19	CASSIDQRGIYGYTF	TGTGCCAGTAGTATAGATCAGCGAGGCATCTATGGCTACACCTTC
-	-	14	TRBJ2-7	TRBV9	CASSVLSSSYEQYF	TGTGCCAGCAGCGTATTAAGCTCCTCCTACGAGCAGTACTTC
-	-	14	TRBJ2-3	TRBV5-1	CASSLGLLTDTQYF	TGCGCCAGCAGCTTGGGGTTATTAACAGATACGCAGTATTTT
-	-	14	TRBJ2-5	TRBV3-1/TRBV3-2	CASISLPVQETQYF	TGTGCCAGCATCAGTCTTCCAGTCCAAGAGACCCAGTACTTC
-	-	15	TRBJ1-6	TRBV30	CAWRGTGARTSPLHF	TGTGCCTGGAGAGGAACCGGGGCCCGCACTTCACCCCTCCACTTT